The TCR beta chain under discussion was sequenced for a study of low-dose radiotherapy and immunotherapy resistance in tumors. Looking at the study overall: With 1 Gy per fraction every two weeks, Cohort 2 accumulated 13 Gy across 26 weeks.

Documented time point: after trial treatment. Sample treatment: LDRT plus nivolumab, ipilimumab, low-dose cyclophosphamide and aspirin (RACIN trial). Germline V gives CDR1 GTSNPN, CDR2 SVGIG (reference sequence). Trimming at V came to 5 bases and at J to 5 bases, leaving 8 bases not matched to a gene. The CDR3 extends over 15 amino acids. Alpha- and beta-chain coverage of first-strand cDNA came from TRAV- and TRBV-specific primers. TCR amplification ran 20 PCR cycles using constant-region and V-primer adapter primers. Via MiXCR, TCRdb re-called the reads, giving one row per CDR3 protein. The table lists 95,000 to 100,000 distinct CDR3 sequences, 20% to 25% of them singletons.

The input for sequencing was PBMCs, taken after low-dose radiotherapy plus immunotherapy. The rearrangement links TRBV30 to TRBJ1-4; the match to TRBD1 covers 10 bases. The receptor comes from a male donor with prostate cancer. The CDR3 coding sequence is TGTGCCTGGGAACCGGGACAGGGGTTCAATGAAAAACTGTTTTTT. This encodes CAWEPGQGFNEKLFF.